This is a list of T cell receptor beta chains from one sample in a study of identical twins. TCRdb re-derived calls from the 5' RACE reads in MiXCR, one entry per CDR3 protein. In the table there are hundreds of thousands of distinct CDR3 sequences, around 5.7% of which are singletons. Sequencing input: naive T cells sorted from blood. Source of these receptors: a man between 18 and 29 years old in good health. The CDR3 runs from the conserved cysteine through the conserved F or W. The order of the fields is V gene, J gene, clone size, D gene, CDR3 length, CDR3 DNA, CDR3 protein. A D gene is named only where the DNA matches it firmly. The size field is filled for only some rows; it gives once, few, many or a size class.

V gene: TRBV6-5
J gene: TRBJ2-7
clone size: .
D gene: .
CDR3 length: 12
CDR3 DNA: TGTGCCAGTCGGTTGTCAGGAGGCGAGCAGTACTTC
CDR3 protein: CASRLSGGEQYF

V gene: TRBV7-9
J gene: TRBJ2-5
clone size: few
D gene: .
CDR3 length: 13
CDR3 DNA: TGTGCCAGCAGCCTCAGCGGCCCAGAGACCCAGTACTTC
CDR3 protein: CASSLSGPETQYF

V gene: TRBV20-1
J gene: TRBJ2-1
clone size: few
D gene: TRBD1
CDR3 length: 12
CDR3 DNA: TGCAGTGCTGCCACAGGGGATAGTGAGCAGTTCTTC
CDR3 protein: CSAATGDSEQFF

V gene: TRBV6-2/TRBV6-3
J gene: TRBJ1-5
clone size: .
D gene: TRBD1
CDR3 length: 15
CDR3 DNA: TGTGCCATCAGTTCCGTGACAGGGGACAATCAGCCCCAGCATTTT
CDR3 protein: CAISSVTGDNQPQHF

V gene: TRBV7-3
J gene: TRBJ2-7
clone size: many
D gene: .
CDR3 length: 14
CDR3 DNA: TGTGCCAGCAGCTCATCCCCTGGGCCCTACGAGCAGTACTTC
CDR3 protein: CASSSSPGPYEQYF

V gene: TRBV12-3/TRBV12-4
J gene: TRBJ1-5
clone size: .
D gene: .
CDR3 length: 15
CDR3 DNA: TGTGCCAGCAGCAGGACAGTTGGTAGCAATCAGCCCCAGCATTTT
CDR3 protein: CASSRTVGSNQPQHF

V gene: TRBV12-3/TRBV12-4
J gene: TRBJ1-4
clone size: many
D gene: .
CDR3 length: 15
CDR3 DNA: TGTGCCAGCAGTTTGGGGGGTCGGTGGAGTGAAAAACTGTTTTTT
CDR3 protein: CASSLGGRWSEKLFF

V gene: TRBV7-9
J gene: TRBJ2-7
clone size: .
D gene: TRBD1
CDR3 length: 15
CDR3 DNA: TGTGCCAGCAGCCCCGGGACAGGGAAGTTCGGCGAGCAGTACTTC
CDR3 protein: CASSPGTGKFGEQYF

V gene: TRBV4-1
J gene: TRBJ2-2
clone size: many
D gene: TRBD2
CDR3 length: 15
CDR3 DNA: TGCGCCAGCAGTCGACTAGCGGGCATTACCGGGGAGCTGTTTTTT
CDR3 protein: CASSRLAGITGELFF

V gene: TRBV4-3
J gene: TRBJ2-1
clone size: many
D gene: TRBD2
CDR3 length: 16
CDR3 DNA: TGCGCCAGCAGCCAAGATCTCGGGGGGGGATACAATGAGCAGTTCTTC
CDR3 protein: CASSQDLGGGYNEQFF

V gene: TRBV15
J gene: TRBJ1-5
clone size: .
D gene: .
CDR3 length: 13
CDR3 DNA: TGTGCCGCCCGGGGTTATGGCAATCAGCCCCAGCATTTT
CDR3 protein: CAARGYGNQPQHF

V gene: TRBV20-1
J gene: TRBJ2-7
clone size: few
D gene: .
CDR3 length: 14
CDR3 DNA: TGCAGTTCCCTACGACAGGCCGACTCCTACGAGCAGTACTTC
CDR3 protein: CSSLRQADSYEQYF

V gene: TRBV10-3
J gene: TRBJ1-3
clone size: few
D gene: TRBD1
CDR3 length: 19
CDR3 DNA: TGTGCCATCAGTGTACCGGGACAGGGGGCGCGTGTTTTAGGAAACACCATATATTTT
CDR3 protein: CAISVPGQGARVLGNTIYF

V gene: TRBV28
J gene: TRBJ1-2
clone size: many
D gene: .
CDR3 length: 11
CDR3 DNA: TGTGCCAGCACATCTATCAATGGCTACACCTTC
CDR3 protein: CASTSINGYTF

V gene: TRBV5-1
J gene: TRBJ2-2
clone size: .
D gene: TRBD2
CDR3 length: 16
CDR3 DNA: TGCGCCAGCAGCTTGGAGTCTCAGGGAGGGACCGGGGAGCTGTTTTTT
CDR3 protein: CASSLESQGGTGELFF

V gene: TRBV6-2/TRBV6-3
J gene: TRBJ1-5
clone size: .
D gene: .
CDR3 length: 17
CDR3 DNA: TGTGCCAGCAGTTACTCGAGCCCGGGAAGGTTCGGACAGCCCCAGCATTTT
CDR3 protein: CASSYSSPGRFGQPQHF

V gene: TRBV20-1
J gene: TRBJ2-1
clone size: .
D gene: TRBD2
CDR3 length: 13
CDR3 DNA: TGCAGTGCTGGGGGTAGCGGGAGCGATGAGCAGTTCTTC
CDR3 protein: CSAGGSGSDEQFF

V gene: TRBV20-1
J gene: TRBJ2-1
clone size: many
D gene: TRBD2
CDR3 length: 19
CDR3 DNA: TGCAGTGCTACGAGGGGACTAGCGGGAGTCCGGAGCTCCTACAATGAGCAGTTCTTC
CDR3 protein: CSATRGLAGVRSSYNEQFF

V gene: TRBV6-5
J gene: TRBJ2-2
clone size: few
D gene: TRBD2
CDR3 length: 16
CDR3 DNA: TGTGCCAGCAGTTCGCCCGGGACTAGCGCGACCGGGGAGCTGTTTTTT
CDR3 protein: CASSSPGTSATGELFF

V gene: TRBV7-2
J gene: TRBJ2-5
clone size: few
D gene: .
CDR3 length: 14
CDR3 DNA: TGTGCCAGCAGCACGAAACGGGGGTTTGAGACCCAGTACTTC
CDR3 protein: CASSTKRGFETQYF